Below, 25 T cell receptor beta chains from the same sample are listed, as sequenced in a study of T cells after yellow fever vaccination. TCRdb independently ran MiXCR on the 5' RACE reads; one entry per CDR3 protein. The sample yields about 69,000 distinct CDR3 sequences, under 6.5% seen once. The specimen was CD4+ T cells sorted from PBMCs, collected more than 14 days after the first yellow fever vaccination. The receptors were sampled from a man between 18 and 29 years old who received the YFV17D yellow fever vaccine.

This clonotype was detected ten times or more. The genes are TRBV7-2 and TRBJ1-5, with D unresolved. From germline, CDR1 is SGHTA and CDR2 FQGNSA. The CDR3 is 13 amino acids. With 5 bases removed from V and 4 bases from J, the gap between germline ends came to 9 bases. As DNA, the CDR3 is TGTGCCAGCAGCACCGTCGTGAATCAGCCCCAGCATTTT. This gives the protein CASSTVVNQPQHF.

This clonotype was seen repeatedly, ten times or more. The V and J genes are TRBV25-1 and TRBJ2-1; TRBD1 matches 7 bases. Unmatched junction bases numbered 8, after V lost 5 bases and J lost 7 bases. The CDR3 extends over 14 amino acids. The germline CDR1 and CDR2 sequences are MGHDK and SYGVNS. The CDR3 sequence: CASSTGVLHNEQFF. The CDR3 DNA follows: TGTGCCAGCAGTACAGGGGTCCTCCATAATGAGCAGTTCTTC.

In its sample, this clonotype is medium-sized. The CDR3 DNA follows: TGCGCCAGCAGCCAAGACCTGGCGGGGGGGTGGACTGAAGCTTTCTTT. It translates to CASSQDLAGGWTEAFF. This chain joins TRBV4-3 and TRBJ1-1; TRBD1 might be the D (5 bases). The CDR3 loop spans 16 amino acids. V lost 0 bases and J 5 bases, leaving 16 bases between the germline ends. Per the germline V gene, CDR1 is LGHNA and CDR2 is YSLEER.

The chain carries TRBV30 and TRBJ1-2, with TRBD1 as a possible D gene (5 bases). V shed 0 bases and J shed 0 bases, with 23 bases lying between them. Germline CDR1 reads GTSNPN; CDR2 reads SVGIG (reference sequence). The CDR3 extends over 19 amino acids. CDR3 nucleotides: TGTGCCTGGAGTGTACTCTGGGGCGCGGGGCCCCATCCTAACTATGGCTACACCTTC. Translating gives CAWSVLWGAGPHPNYGYTF.

This clonotype was observed at least ten times. The V call is TRBV3-1, the J call TRBJ2-5, with 7 positions matching TRBD2. This CDR3 has 16 amino acids. CDR1 and CDR2 (germline): LGHDT, YNNKEL (reference sequence). Germline trimming cut 2 bases from V and 4 bases from J; bases unmatched to any gene: 10. CDR3 in DNA: TGTGCCAGCAGCCAATCTACCGGGACTACCCTAGAGACCCAGTACTTC. Amino acids: CASSQSTGTTLETQYF.

This clonotype was seen at least ten times. The chain has TRBV20-1 and TRBJ2-3, with 7 bases fitting TRBD2. Germline CDR1 reads DFQATT; CDR2 reads SNEGSKA (reference sequence). The V gene end was trimmed by 3 bases and the J gene end by 0 bases; junction bases not matched to a gene: 12. CDR3 length: 17 residues. The CDR3: CSARLSTSALSTDTQYF. The CDR3 bases are TGCAGTGCTAGGCTCTCTACTAGCGCGCTGAGCACAGATACGCAGTATTTT.

This clonotype has at least ten counts. J is TRBJ2-4 and V is TRBV6-2 or TRBV6-3; 10 bases align to TRBD1. Germline V gives CDR1 MNHEY, CDR2 SVGEGT. Trimming at V came to 9 bases and at J to 2 bases, leaving 10 bases not matched to a gene. This CDR3 region has 16 residues. CDR3 sequence (DNA): TGTGCCAGTCTTCCGGGACAGGGGATTTCCAAAAACATTCAGTACTTC. Its translation is CASLPGQGISKNIQYF.

This clonotype was counted at least ten times. CDR3 sequence: CSGGTSGNTIYF. CDR3 coding DNA: TGCAGCGGCGGGACATCTGGAAACACCATATATTTT. The rearrangement joins TRBV29-1 to TRBJ1-3, with a possible D match to TRBD1 (6 bases). CDR1 SQVTM and CDR2 ANQGSEA come from the germline V gene. The CDR3 contains 12 residues. Trimming removed 7 bases from V and 1 base from J, with 8 bases in between.

The CDR3, as DNA: TGCGCCAGCAGCATAAACGGCCCAACCATCGGGGAGACCCAGTACTTC. This translates into CASSINGPTIGETQYF. The chain is built from TRBV5-1 and TRBJ2-5; D not certain. Trimming cost V 4 bases and J 5 bases, with 21 bases left between them. The germline CDR1 and CDR2 sequences are SGHRS and YFSETQ. The CDR3 loop spans 16 amino acids.

This clonotype was counted ten times or more. J is TRBJ2-3 and V is TRBV5-1, with 7 bases fitting TRBD1. Trimming cost V 0 bases and J 6 bases; bases outside gene matches: 7. This CDR3 has 15 amino acids. CDR1 is SGHRS and CDR2 is YFSETQ in the germline V gene. The CDR3 DNA is TGCGCCAGCAGCTTGGTGAAGGGGGCGAGTGATACGCAGTATTTT. This translates into CASSLVKGASDTQYF.

This clonotype has a count of ten or more. This chain uses TRBV18 with TRBJ2-7; tentatively, D is TRBD1 or TRBD2 (5 bases each). The V and J ends lost 3 bases and 0 bases respectively, with 9 bases between them. The CDR3 runs to 14 residues. The germline gives CDR1 KGHSH, CDR2 LQKENI. The CDR3 loop is CASSPGTGSYEQYV. In DNA, the CDR3 is TGTGCCAGCTCACCCGGGACCGGCTCCTACGAGCAGTACGTC.

This clonotype has a count of ten or more. The chain joins TRBV5-8 to TRBJ2-1, with 10 nucleotides matching TRBD2. Germline loops: CDR1 SGHTS, CDR2 YDEGEE. The junction had 11 bases not matched to a gene; V was cut back by 1 base and J by 10 bases. This CDR3 is built from 16 residues. CDR3 bases: TGTGCCAGCAGCTTGTTGGGTCTAGCGGGGGCACAGGAGCAGTTCTTC. Protein: CASSLLGLAGAQEQFF.

This clonotype was picked up many times. The chain employs TRBV5-1 and TRBJ1-1; unclear D gene. Germline-derived CDR1 and CDR2 are SGHRS and YFSETQ. V lost 4 bases and J 1 base, leaving 5 bases between the germline ends. There are 12 residues in the CDR3. CDR3 amino acids: CASSKENTEAFF. The CDR3, as DNA: TGCGCCAGCAGCAAAGAGAACACTGAAGCTTTCTTT.

Of note for this clonotype: Since a much larger clone is just one base distant, this may be a read error. The gene calls are TRBV6-2 or TRBV6-3 and TRBJ2-7; D is undetermined. There are 14 residues in the CDR3. Trimming took 7 bases from V and 1 from J, leaving 14 bases between them. The germline V gene encodes CDR1 MNHEY and CDR2 SVGEGT. The CDR3: CASTYPGESYEQYF. The CDR3 DNA reads TGTGCCAGCACTTATCCAGGAGAGTCCTACGAGCAGTACTTC.

This clonotype has ten or more counts. This CDR3 is CASSRRPSGPISSYEQYF. CDR3 nucleotide sequence: TGTGCCAGCAGCCGTCGGCCTAGCGGTCCTATAAGCTCCTACGAGCAGTACTTC. The V gene is TRBV11-3, the J gene TRBJ2-7; 7 nucleotides match TRBD2. CDR3 length: 18 amino acids. The trim removed 5 bases at V and 0 bases at J, leaving 16 bases unmatched. Germline CDR1 is SGHNT and CDR2 is YENEEA.

This sequence joins TRBV5-1 and TRBJ2-5; D perhaps matches TRBD2 (7 bases). The length of the CDR3 is 14 residues. Germline values: CDR1 SGHRS, CDR2 YFSETQ. The V gene lost 0 bases and the J gene lost 3 bases, with 9 bases spanning the gap. The CDR3 DNA follows: TGCGCCAGCAGCTTGGAAGGGGGGGAAGAGACCCAGTACTTC. Protein: CASSLEGGEETQYF.

This clonotype was observed a handful of times. The chain is built from TRBV12-3 or TRBV12-4 and TRBJ2-7, with 9 positions matching TRBD1. The CDR3 runs 13 residues. V was pared by 5 bases and J by 4 bases, with 3 bases of the junction left unmatched. CDR3 DNA: TGTGCCAGCAGTCACGGACAGGGGTACGAGCAGTACGTC. It codes for CASSHGQGYEQYV.

This sequence joins TRBV4-2 and TRBJ2-7; tentative D call: TRBD1 (6 bases). The CDR3 sequence is 13 residues long. V lost 10 bases to trimming and J lost 6 bases, with 19 bases between them. The germline gives CDR1 LGHNA, CDR2 YNFKEQ. The DNA of the CDR3 is TGTGCCATGGGCCCCGGGCTCAGGGGCGAGCAGTACGTC. Translated, it gives CAMGPGLRGEQYV.

There are many counts of this clonotype. The chain is built from TRBV7-8 and TRBJ1-1; 10 nucleotides agree with TRBD1. Trimming cost V 2 bases and J 4 bases; bases outside gene matches: 7. CDR1 SGHVS and CDR2 FQNEAQ come from the germline V gene. The CDR3 has 16 amino acids. The CDR3: CASSLKRDRGRTEAFF. The DNA for the CDR3 is TGTGCCAGCAGCTTAAAGAGGGACAGGGGACGCACTGAAGCTTTCTTT.

About this clonotype: A much larger clone differs by one base, so this may be a read error. This chain uses TRBV7-2 with TRBJ1-5; TRBD1 might be the D (5 bases). CDR1 and CDR2 from the germline V gene are SGHTA and FQGNSA. V was trimmed by 4 bases and J by 7 bases, leaving 14 bases between them. This CDR3 is 14 amino acids long. CDR3 nucleotides: TGTGCCAGCAGCTCAATGCAGGGAGGCCAGCCCCAGCATTTT. This codes for CASSSMQGGQPQHF.

This clonotype has a count of ten or more. This sequence joins TRBV15 and TRBJ1-1; D is uncertain. The CDR3 contains 14 residues. Germline CDR1 LNHNV, CDR2 YYDKDF (reference sequence). Trimming stripped 8 bases from V and 1 base from J, with 14 bases between. CDR3 DNA sequence: TGTGCCACCGGGCCAGTTAATCGGAACACTGAAGCTTTCTTT. Its protein product is CATGPVNRNTEAFF.

This clonotype was counted at least ten times. The rearrangement joins TRBV7-7 to TRBJ2-5, with D maybe TRBD2 (6 bases). This CDR3 contains 15 residues. Germline CDR1 and CDR2: SSHAT and FNYEAQ (reference sequence). The V end was cut by 2 bases, the J end by 3 bases, with 13 bases between. CDR3 bases: TGTGCCAGCAGCTTACGCCGGGGGTCCGAAGAGACCCAGTACTTC. Protein: CASSLRRGSEETQYF.

This clonotype was counted many times. V gene TRBV6-6 combines with J gene TRBJ2-2; unclear D gene. Trimming stripped 3 bases from V and 2 bases from J, with 4 bases between. Germline assignment: CDR1 MNHNY and CDR2 SVGAGI (reference sequence). The CDR3 totals 13 residues. The CDR3 region has the DNA TGTGCCAGCAGTTATCCCAACACCGGGGAGCTGTTTTTT. It yields the protein CASSYPNTGELFF.

This clonotype was found many times. This chain joins TRBV10-2 and TRBJ2-5; D perhaps matches TRBD2 (6 bases). The germline V gene encodes CDR1 WSHSY and CDR2 SAAADI. The length of the CDR3 is 14 residues. The ends were cut back, 0 bases at V and 4 bases at J, with 9 bases in the middle. CDR3 nucleotide sequence: TGCGCCAGCAGTGAGTCTCGGGGGAGAGAGACCCAGTACTTC. Amino acids: CASSESRGRETQYF.

V usage is TRBV5-4 and J usage is TRBJ2-3; 7 bases match TRBD2. The CDR3 sequence is 14 residues long. The V segment lost 3 bases and the J segment 4 bases; nucleotides outside the gene matches: 5. Germline V CDR1 and CDR2: SGHNT, YYREEE (reference sequence). CDR3 DNA: TGTGCCAGCAGCTCGGGGGAGGGGCCAGATACGCAGTATTTT. Protein sequence: CASSSGEGPDTQYF. Variable domain in full (rest from reference TRBV5-4 and TRBJ2-3): ETGVTQSPTHLIKTRGQQVTLRCSSQSGHNTVSWYQQALGQGPQFIFQYYREEENGRGNFPPRFSGLQFPNYSSELNVNALELDDSALYLCASSSGEGPDTQYFGPGTRLTVL.